These 25 T cell receptor beta chains were sequenced from one sample in a study of human T cells and chemical hapten exposure. As to time point: pre-sensitization, week 0. As for treatment: therapeutic diphenylcyclopropenone sensitization with weekly scalp DPC. TCRdb re-called the RACE reads with MiXCR, one entry per CDR3 protein. The data contain tens of thousands of distinct CDR3 sequences, 6.7% of them singletons. The sample consisted of whole blood, taken in connection with sensitization to the hapten diphenylcyclopropenone (DPC). Receptors originate from a woman in her thirties with alopecia areata. Some clones in this sample may be carry-over from other donors' samples.

The table lists this clonotype with many counts. The rearrangement uses TRBV7-2 and TRBJ1-1, with D maybe TRBD1 (5 bases). Germline assignment: CDR1 SGHTA and CDR2 FQGNSA. CDR3 length: 15 amino acids. The ends were cut back, 5 bases at V and 3 bases at J, with 16 bases in the middle. DNA of the CDR3: TGTGCCAGCAGCCCACGGAGGGGATGGGACACTGAAGCTTTCTTT. Translating gives CASSPRRGWDTEAFF.

This clonotype was detected many times. The gene calls are TRBV20-1 and TRBJ1-2; 7 nucleotides line up with TRBD1. The CDR3 totals 16 residues. The J segment lost 1 base and the V segment lost 1 base, leaving 9 bases of the junction unmatched. Germline values: CDR1 DFQATT, CDR2 SNEGSKA (reference sequence). The CDR3 region has the DNA TGCAGTGCTAGAGGTTGGGACAGAGAAAGTAACTATGGCTACACCTTC. This sequence encodes CSARGWDRESNYGYTF.

In the case of this clonotype: It may be a read error: a sequence one base away is much more abundant. This chain connects TRBV11-2 to TRBJ1-5; the D gene is possibly TRBD1 (5 bases). Germline V gene sequence: CDR1 SGHAT, CDR2 FQNNGV. Trimming cost V 10 bases and J 5 bases, with 15 bases left between them. The CDR3 has 13 residues. Written as DNA, the CDR3 is TGTGCCACCGTCACGAGGGGCGATCAGCCCCAGCATTTT. As protein: CATVTRGDQPQHF.

The V and J genes are TRBV7-9 and TRBJ1-3; maybe TRBD1 (5 bases). Germline CDR1 SEHNR, CDR2 FQNEAQ (reference sequence). The CDR3 consists of 15 residues. Trimming left V 4 bases short and J 0 bases short, with 10 bases between. The CDR3 nucleotides read TGTGCCAGCAGCTCTCGGGACTTCTCTGGAAACACCATATATTTT. Its translation: CASSSRDFSGNTIYF.

This clonotype was counted many times. The rearrangement joins TRBV30 to TRBJ1-1; D is uncertain. The CDR3 is 11 residues long. The V and J ends lost 3 bases and 5 bases respectively, with 7 bases between them. Germline CDR1 is GTSNPN and CDR2 is SVGIG (reference sequence). CDR3 in DNA: TGTGCCTGGAGGATAGGGACTGAAGCTTTCTTT. It specifies CAWRIGTEAFF.

This clonotype was recorded at least ten times. The rearrangement links TRBV12-3 or TRBV12-4 to TRBJ2-7, with D perhaps matching TRBD1 (6 bases). V gave up 11 bases and J gave up 1 base, with 21 bases separating them. The CDR3 covers 15 residues. The CDR3 protein is CARPLGRDTSYEQYF. The CDR3 bases are TGTGCCCGACCATTGGGTAGGGACACTTCCTACGAGCAGTACTTC.

The chain combines TRBV20-1 with TRBJ2-1, with 10 bases matching TRBD2. CDR3 length: 17 residues. Per the germline V gene, CDR1 is DFQATT and CDR2 is SNEGSKA (reference sequence). Trimming cost V 0 bases and J 1 base; bases outside gene matches: 6. The CDR3 DNA reads TGCAGTGCTAGAGATCCTAGCGGGGGCACTTCCTACAATGAGCAGTTCTTC. Translation: CSARDPSGGTSYNEQFF.

This clonotype was observed a handful of times. The chain couples TRBV5-4 to TRBJ1-1, with D unresolved. Germline V lookup: CDR1 SGHNT, CDR2 YYREEE (reference sequence). CDR3 length: 15 residues. V dropped 0 bases and J dropped 1 base, with 10 bases sitting between them. CDR3 in DNA: TGTGCCAGCAGCTTGGGGGCCGGGAGGAACACTGAAGCTTTCTTT. As protein: CASSLGAGRNTEAFF.

This clonotype has a count of ten or more. CDR3 in DNA: TGTGCCAGCAGCCAAGACCGCCGGGGACTCTATATCACAGATACGCAGTATTTT. This sequence encodes CASSQDRRGLYITDTQYF. J is TRBJ2-3 and V is TRBV3-1, with D possibly TRBD2 on 6 matching bases. V was pared by 0 bases and J by 2 bases, with 18 bases between. Germline V gene data show CDR1 as LGHDT and CDR2 as YNNKEL (reference sequence). This CDR3 comprises 18 residues.

This clonotype was counted many times. The chain couples TRBV10-1 to TRBJ2-2; TRBD2 agrees at 10 bases. The CDR3 loop spans 15 amino acids. Trimming at V came to 5 bases and at J to 6 bases, leaving 6 bases not matched to a gene. CDR1 and CDR2 (germline): WNHNN, SYGVQD (reference sequence). The DNA for the CDR3 is TGCGCCAGCAGTCGGCTAGCGGGGGTCCCCGGGGAGCTGTTTTTT. Translating gives CASSRLAGVPGELFF.

This clonotype was counted many times. The chain joins TRBV2 to TRBJ2-3, with unresolved D. The V gene lost 2 bases and the J gene lost 4 bases, with 4 bases spanning the gap. CDR3 length: 12 residues. Germline V CDR1 and CDR2: SNHLY, FYNNEI. The CDR3 DNA reads TGTGCCAGCAGTGAAACATCAGATACGCAGTATTTT. It encodes CASSETSDTQYF.

The gene calls are TRBV6-5 and TRBJ2-4; D gene uncertain. CDR1 is MNHEY and CDR2 is SVGAGI in the germline V gene. The CDR3 covers 13 residues. Trimming removed 7 bases from V and 0 bases from J, with 7 bases in between. The CDR3 reads CASKSPAKNIQYF. In nucleotides, the CDR3 is TGTGCCAGCAAGTCTCCAGCCAAAAACATTCAGTACTTC.

The CDR3 nucleotides read TGTGCCAGCAGGACCCCCGGGACAAGCGGCTTTCACACCTTC. Its translation: CASRTPGTSGFHTF. The rearrangement links TRBV6-5 to TRBJ1-2, with D possibly matching TRBD1 (6 bases). The CDR3 has 14 residues. Germline V CDR1 and CDR2: MNHEY, SVGAGI. The ends were cut back, 6 bases at V and 12 bases at J, with 23 bases in the middle.

The genes are TRBV5-1 and TRBJ1-5; D gene unclear. Germline V gene data show CDR1 as SGHRS and CDR2 as YFSETQ. Trimming removed 4 bases from V and 0 bases from J, with 8 bases in between. The CDR3 covers 14 residues. As DNA, the CDR3 is TGCGCCAGCAGCCCCGACACTAGCAATCAGCCCCAGCATTTT. Translated, it gives CASSPDTSNQPQHF. Looking up the rest from reference TRBV5-1 and TRBJ1-5 gives the full variable domain: KAGVTQTPRYLIKTRGQQVTLSCSPISGHRSVSWYQQTPGQGLQFLFEYFSETQRNKGNFPGRFSGRQFSNSRSEMNVSTLELGDSALYLCASSPDTSNQPQHFGDGTRLSIL.

This clonotype was counted ten times or more. The V call is TRBV5-6, the J call TRBJ1-1; 8 nucleotides align to TRBD1. The CDR3 is 19 residues long. In germline, CDR1 is SGHDT, CDR2 YYEEEE. Unmatched junction bases numbered 16, after V lost 0 bases and J lost 3 bases. CDR3 bases: TGTGCCAGCAGCTTGGGCCTAATACCGGGACAGGAGTTTGACACTGAAGCTTTCTTT. Protein: CASSLGLIPGQEFDTEAFF.

Only a few counts were recorded for this clonotype. The chain links TRBV7-9 to TRBJ1-6, with 7 bases lining up with TRBD1. The CDR3 sequence is 14 residues long. J gave up 6 bases and V 9 bases, and 8 bases lay outside the gene matches. The germline gives CDR1 SEHNR, CDR2 FQNEAQ (reference sequence). CDR3: CASGPGQTNSPLHF. The CDR3 DNA reads TGTGCCAGTGGCCCGGGACAGACTAATTCACCCCTCCACTTT.

This clonotype was recorded many times. CDR3 residues: CASQRLAGIPRSTDTQYF. CDR3 DNA: TGTGCCAGCCAAAGACTAGCGGGTATCCCAAGGTCCACAGATACGCAGTATTTT. V usage is TRBV2 and J usage is TRBJ2-3, with 10 nucleotides matching TRBD2. The length of the CDR3 is 18 residues. V was pared by 8 bases and J by 2 bases, with 16 bases of the junction left unmatched. The germline V gene encodes CDR1 SNHLY and CDR2 FYNNEI.

Note on this clonotype: A much larger clone sits a single nucleotide away, making a read error possible. This CDR3 is CGALKGSTEAFF. The DNA for the CDR3 is TGCGGTGCCCTGAAAGGGAGCACTGAAGCTTTCTTT. V is TRBV20-1 and J is TRBJ1-1; D not resolved. This CDR3 is built from 12 residues. Germline lookup yields CDR1 DFQATT and CDR2 SNEGSKA (reference sequence).

This clonotype was recorded many times. The rearrangement links TRBV11-2 to TRBJ2-1; TRBD1 is a possible D gene (6 bases). V was clipped by 0 bases and J by 7 bases, with 13 bases between them. Germline V gene lookup returns CDR1 SGHAT and CDR2 FQNNGV. This CDR3 contains 15 residues. The CDR3 loop is CASSLDPTRGNEQFF. The DNA of the CDR3 is TGTGCCAGCAGCTTAGACCCGACCAGGGGTAATGAGCAGTTCTTC.

This chain links TRBV12-3 or TRBV12-4 with TRBJ1-5; D possibly corresponds to TRBD1 (5 bases). The CDR3 extends over 14 amino acids. The V gene lost 5 bases and the J gene lost 7 bases, with 15 bases spanning the gap. CDR3 bases: TGTGCCAGCAGTCCCAGGGCCGAGGGACAGCCCCAGCATTTT. Protein product: CASSPRAEGQPQHF.

The chain has TRBV25-1 and TRBJ2-1; D call uncertain. CDR3 length: 14 residues. Trimming took off 3 bases at V and 2 bases at J, with 8 bases between the two ends. In germline, CDR1 is MGHDK, CDR2 SYGVNS. CDR3 nucleotides: TGTGCCAGCAGTGACGCAGGCCCCTACAATGAGCAGTTCTTC. It is translated as CASSDAGPYNEQFF.

The sample holds many counts of this clonotype. J is TRBJ2-2 and V is TRBV20-1, with 9 bases fitting TRBD2. Per the germline V gene, CDR1 is DFQATT and CDR2 is SNEGSKA (reference sequence). CDR3 length: 14 amino acids. V lost 5 bases, J lost 2 bases, and 3 bases stayed unmatched. The CDR3 spells CSASTSGNTGELFF. The CDR3 DNA sequence: TGCAGTGCTTCGACTAGCGGAAACACCGGGGAGCTGTTTTTT.

This clonotype was counted between two and nine times. A read error may explain this, as a much larger clone is one base away. J is TRBJ1-1 and V is TRBV3-1, with D unresolved. Trimming shortened V by 3 bases and J by 4 bases, and 6 bases separated the two germline ends. The CDR3 contains 12 residues. From germline, CDR1 is LGHDT and CDR2 YNNKEL (reference sequence). CDR3 nucleotides: TGTGCCAGCAGCCAGGCCCGCACTGAAGCTTTCTTT. This translates into CASSQARTEAFF.

The sample holds many counts of this clonotype. J is TRBJ2-3 and V is TRBV5-4, with D hard to call. This CDR3 comprises 15 residues. Germline V gene sequence: CDR1 SGHNT, CDR2 YYREEE (reference sequence). Deletions cut 0 bases from V and 0 bases from J, with 8 bases between. Here the CDR3 DNA reads TGTGCCAGCAGCTTGGCCAGCGTTAGCACAGATACGCAGTATTTT. This gives the protein CASSLASVSTDTQYF.

This clonotype was recorded at least ten times. This chain links TRBV6-1 with TRBJ2-7; TRBD2 might be the D (6 bases). Trimming removed 5 bases from V and 1 base from J, with 12 bases in between. Germline V lookup: CDR1 MNHNS, CDR2 SASEGT. This CDR3 region has 14 residues. As DNA, the CDR3 is TGTGCCAGCAGTAAACTGGGGGGTTCCTACGAGCAGTACTTC. It translates to CASSKLGGSYEQYF.